These T cell receptor beta chains were read from a single sample in a study of identical twins. A single record per CDR3 protein comes from TCRdb applying MiXCR to the 5' RACE reads. The repertoire has approximately 680,000 distinct CDR3 sequences, 7% to 7.5% of them found once; the top ten carry around 1.6%. The data were also submitted as part of a second study, on yellow fever vaccine responses in identical twins.

Sequences were obtained from PBMCs. These receptors were obtained from a woman aged 18 to 35 in good health. The CDR3 runs from the conserved cysteine through the conserved F or W. D genes are given only for firm matches. A row's size may be missing; if present it is once, few, many or a size class.

j_call: TRBJ2-7; d_call: TRBD1; clone_size: -; v_call: TRBV5-5; cdr3_nt: TGTGCCAGCAGCTTAGGGACAGGGGTTTCCTACGAGCAGTACTTC; cdr3_aa: CASSLGTGVSYEQYF
j_call: TRBJ1-5; d_call: -; clone_size: few; v_call: TRBV10-3; cdr3_nt: TGTGCCATCATGGGCGATAGCAATCAGCCCCAGCATTTT; cdr3_aa: CAIMGDSNQPQHF
j_call: TRBJ2-1; d_call: TRBD2; clone_size: -; v_call: TRBV29-1; cdr3_nt: TGCAGCGTTTCGGACTGGGTCGGGAGGATGAATGAGCAGTTCTTC; cdr3_aa: CSVSDWVGRMNEQFF
j_call: TRBJ2-3; d_call: TRBD2; clone_size: many; v_call: TRBV7-2; cdr3_nt: TGTGCCAGCAGCCTCCCGGGACTAGGGTTCACAGATACGCAGTATTTT; cdr3_aa: CASSLPGLGFTDTQYF
j_call: TRBJ2-5; d_call: TRBD1; clone_size: many; v_call: TRBV12-3/TRBV12-4; cdr3_nt: TGTGCCAGCAGACCCGGGACAGGGGGTTGGGAGACCCAGTACTTC; cdr3_aa: CASRPGTGGWETQYF
j_call: TRBJ1-2; d_call: -; clone_size: many; v_call: TRBV12-3/TRBV12-4; cdr3_nt: TGTGCCAGCAGTTTTCAGGGATTAGACTATGGCTACACCTTC; cdr3_aa: CASSFQGLDYGYTF
j_call: TRBJ2-7; d_call: -; clone_size: few; v_call: TRBV5-1; cdr3_nt: TGCGCCAGCAGCCCGGAGGTAGGGTCGGGCGAGCAGTACTTC; cdr3_aa: CASSPEVGSGEQYF
j_call: TRBJ1-1; d_call: -; clone_size: many; v_call: TRBV4-2; cdr3_nt: TGTGCCAGCAGCCAAGAAAGGGACTTGAACACTGAAGCTTTCTTT; cdr3_aa: CASSQERDLNTEAFF
j_call: TRBJ1-1; d_call: -; clone_size: many; v_call: TRBV10-2; cdr3_nt: TGCGCCAGCAGCCACCGACAGGAGCAAGGGAACACTGAAGCTTTCTTT; cdr3_aa: CASSHRQEQGNTEAFF
j_call: TRBJ1-5; d_call: -; clone_size: few; v_call: TRBV28; cdr3_nt: TGTGCCAGCAGTCCCTCATCAGGGTATCAGCCCCAGCATTTT; cdr3_aa: CASSPSSGYQPQHF